Below, 27 T cell receptor beta chains from the same sample are listed, as sequenced in a study of T cells in Graves' hyperthyroidism and ophthalmopathy. RNA transcripts served as the template for amplifying TCR beta CDR3 regions. Using the HTBI primer set, a first-round RT-PCR was run on the TCR CDR3. Each CDR3 protein is one row after TCRdb ran MiXCR on the multiplex PCR reads. The table lists hundreds of thousands of distinct CDR3 sequences, roughly 14% of them singletons. Input material: blood. The origin of the receptors is a woman aged 40 to 49 with Graves' ophthalmopathy.

The chain employs TRBV11-2 and TRBJ2-7; D possibly corresponds to TRBD2 (6 bases). The CDR3 contains 18 residues. V lost 4 bases and J 0 bases, leaving 22 bases between the germline ends. Germline CDR1 and CDR2: SGHAT and FQNNGV. The CDR3 sequence is CASSYHRGIRASSYEQYF. In DNA, the CDR3 is TGTGCCAGCAGCTATCATCGGGGGATCCGGGCAAGCTCCTACGAGCAGTACTTC. Full variable domain (rest looked up from reference TRBV11-2 and TRBJ2-7): EAGVAQSPRYKIIEKRQSVAFWCNPISGHATLYWYQQILGQGPKLLIQFQNNGVVDDSQLPKDRFSAERLKGVDSTLKIQPAKLEDSAVYLCASSYHRGIRASSYEQYFGPGTRLTVT.

This clonotype was found a few times. This chain connects TRBV29-1 to TRBJ2-5, with D hard to call. From germline, CDR1 is SQVTM and CDR2 ANQGSEA. Trimming removed 4 bases at V and 5 bases at J, with 8 bases between. The CDR3 spans 11 residues. CDR3 residues: CSVGFRETQYF. DNA for the CDR3: TGCAGCGTTGGATTCCGGGAGACCCAGTACTTC.

This clonotype has at least ten counts. The rearrangement uses TRBV6-1 and TRBJ1-5, with D possibly matching TRBD1 (5 bases). V lost 0 bases and J 6 bases, leaving 15 bases between the germline ends. This CDR3 is 16 amino acids long. Looked up from germline, CDR1 is MNHNS and CDR2 is SASEGT. The CDR3 DNA reads TGTGCCAGCAGTGAAGCGGGGCAGGGAAAACGTCAGCCCCAGCATTTT. Amino acid sequence: CASSEAGQGKRQPQHF.

This chain joins TRBV30 and TRBJ1-1; 10 bases agree with TRBD1. This CDR3 region has 13 residues. The germline V gene encodes CDR1 GTSNPN and CDR2 SVGIG (reference sequence). The V and J ends lost 1 base and 6 bases, in that order; junction bases with no gene match: 2. The DNA of the CDR3 is TGTGCCTGGAGTGGGGACAGGGGATCTGAAGCTTTCTTT. Translated, it gives CAWSGDRGSEAFF.

This clonotype was counted ten times or more. The V and J genes are TRBV11-1 and TRBJ2-2; 7 bases line up with TRBD2. Germline assignment: CDR1 SGHAT and CDR2 FQDESV (reference sequence). With 5 bases clipped from V and 5 bases from J, the junction kept 11 bases outside the gene matches. The CDR3 contains 16 residues. The CDR3 loop is CASSRDTVGGTGELFF. CDR3 coding DNA: TGTGCCAGCAGCCGCGACACGGTCGGGGGGACCGGGGAGCTGTTTTTT. The full variable domain, rest sourced from reference TRBV11-1 and TRBJ2-2, is EAEVAQSPRYKITEKSQAVAFWCDPISGHATLYWYRQILGQGPELLVQFQDESVVDDSQLPKDRFSAERLKGVDSTLKIQPAELGDSAMYLCASSRDTVGGTGELFFGEGSRLTVL.

This clonotype was seen at least ten times. The chain carries TRBV6-2 or TRBV6-3 and TRBJ2-7; either TRBD1 or TRBD2 may supply D (5 bases each). This CDR3 is built from 15 residues. In germline, CDR1 is MNHEY, CDR2 SVGEGT. V lost 6 bases, J lost 3 bases, and 18 bases lay in between. The CDR3 reads CASRSASGGYYEQYF. The CDR3 bases are TGTGCCAGCAGAAGCGCATCTGGGGGATACTACGAGCAGTACTTC.

This clonotype was counted at least ten times. The chain's CDR3 is CASSNVGQGGETQYF. Here the CDR3 DNA reads TGTGCCAGTAGTAACGTCGGACAGGGGGGGGAGACCCAGTACTTC. V usage is TRBV19 and J usage is TRBJ2-5; 10 bases are shared with TRBD1. V lost 4 bases, J lost 5 bases, and 7 bases stayed unmatched. The CDR3 extends over 15 amino acids. CDR1 is LNHDA, CDR2 SQIVND, per germline (reference sequence).

This clonotype was observed many times. The J gene is TRBJ2-7, the V gene TRBV15, with a weak D call TRBD1 (6 bases). The CDR3 loop spans 14 amino acids. Germline CDR1 and CDR2: LNHNV and YYDKDF (reference sequence). The V end lost 1 base, the J end lost 3 bases, and 10 bases lay between the germline ends. CDR3 in amino acids: CATSRVRQDYEQYF. In DNA form, the CDR3 reads TGTGCCACCAGCAGAGTTCGACAGGACTACGAGCAGTACTTC.

In this sample, this clonotype turned up many times. The rearrangement joins TRBV28 to TRBJ2-7, with D hard to call. V was trimmed by 2 bases and J by 0 bases, leaving 8 bases between them. The CDR3 has 14 residues. Germline V gene data show CDR1 as MDHEN and CDR2 as SYDVKM. CDR3 residues: CASSLSRSSYEQYF. Here the CDR3 DNA reads TGTGCCAGCAGTTTAAGCCGGAGCTCCTACGAGCAGTACTTC.

The chain uses TRBV2 and TRBJ1-2; no firm D call. The germline gives CDR1 SNHLY, CDR2 FYNNEI. Trimming shortened V by 6 bases and J by 2 bases, and 13 bases separated the two germline ends. The CDR3 extends over 14 amino acids. CDR3 nucleotides: TGTGCCAGCAGGAGGGAACTTACCAACTATGGCTACACCTTC. Encoded protein: CASRRELTNYGYTF.

This clonotype was recorded at least ten times. The V call is TRBV27, the J call TRBJ2-5, with 7 bases matching TRBD2. Germline loops: CDR1 MNHEY, CDR2 SMNVEV (reference sequence). Trimming cost V 0 bases and J 5 bases; bases outside gene matches: 9. This CDR3 comprises 16 residues. CDR3 in DNA: TGTGCCAGCAGTTTATCCCCTAGCGGAGGCCTTGAGACCCAGTACTTC. Protein: CASSLSPSGGLETQYF.

This clonotype was counted ten times or more. The chain uses TRBV11-2 and TRBJ2-1; D may be TRBD2 (5 bases). Trimming removed 5 bases from V and 7 bases from J, with 9 bases in between. The V gene's germline CDR1 is SGHAT and CDR2 FQNNGV. This CDR3 is 12 amino acids long. This chain's CDR3 is CASSQEGNEQFF. The CDR3 coding sequence is TGTGCCAGCAGCCAAGAGGGAAATGAGCAGTTCTTC.

V is TRBV12-3 or TRBV12-4 and J is TRBJ2-7, with TRBD2 identical over 9 bases. The CDR3 totals 14 residues. J was trimmed by 5 bases and V by 6 bases; bases with no gene match: 8. The CDR3 reads CASSPGLAPHEQYF. The DNA for the CDR3 is TGTGCCAGCAGCCCGGGACTAGCTCCCCACGAGCAGTACTTC.

This clonotype has ten or more counts. The V and J genes are TRBV20-1 and TRBJ2-7; D unclear. The germline V gene has CDR1 DFQATT and CDR2 SNEGSKA (reference sequence). Trimming took off 6 bases at V and 5 bases at J, with 17 bases between the two ends. The CDR3 sequence is 13 residues long. CDR3 in DNA: TGCAGTGCCCACAGACCGGAGAGTAACGAGCAGTACTTC. This gives the protein CSAHRPESNEQYF.

This chain uses TRBV27 with TRBJ2-7; 7 nucleotides line up with TRBD1. This CDR3 has 13 residues. Germline V gene sequence: CDR1 MNHEY, CDR2 SMNVEV (reference sequence). V dropped 10 bases and J dropped 6; count of bases not matched to a gene: 12. The CDR3 is CAISRYRGSEQYF. CDR3 DNA: TGTGCCATCTCTAGGTACAGGGGATCCGAGCAGTACTTC.

This clonotype was found many times. V and J are TRBV6-5 and TRBJ2-7; D is uncertain. Germline CDR1 and CDR2: MNHEY and SVGAGI. Trimming took 2 bases from V and 2 from J, leaving 16 bases between them. The CDR3 spans 16 residues. CDR3 sequence (DNA): TGTGCCAGCAGTTACAGAGTCGGCGGACCGACCTACGAGCAGTACTTC. Its translation is CASSYRVGGPTYEQYF.

This clonotype was seen ten or more times. The chain links TRBV5-1 to TRBJ1-1; D might be TRBD1 (6 bases). Trimming left V 4 bases short and J 6 bases short, with 13 bases between. The CDR3 is 13 residues long. Germline CDR1 SGHRS, CDR2 YFSETQ. The CDR3 sequence: CASSQGTFPEAFF. The DNA of the CDR3 is TGCGCCAGCAGCCAGGGGACATTCCCTGAAGCTTTCTTT.

This clonotype has at least ten counts. The chain carries TRBV12-3 or TRBV12-4 and TRBJ2-7; 8 bases align to TRBD2. The CDR3 covers 15 residues. Losses at the gene ends were 5 bases for V and 0 bases for J; bases not matched to a gene: 6. Here the CDR3 reads CASSPAGVTSYEQYF. CDR3 in DNA: TGTGCCAGCAGTCCAGCGGGAGTTACCTCCTACGAGCAGTACTTC.

This clonotype was counted at least ten times. V gene TRBV28 combines with J gene TRBJ2-7, with a weak D call TRBD1 (6 bases). Deletions cut 2 bases from V and 4 bases from J, with 12 bases between. Germline values: CDR1 MDHEN, CDR2 SYDVKM. The length of the CDR3 is 14 residues. This CDR3 reads CASSLTGFAYEQYF. Here the CDR3 DNA reads TGTGCCAGCAGTTTAACAGGGTTTGCTTACGAGCAGTACTTC.

Concerning this clonotype itself: Its ends do not fully match the called genes, so a read error is possible. The DNA of the CDR3 is TGCGCCATCAACACAGGGATGGCGAACACCGGGGAGCTGTTTTTT. Its protein is CAINTGMANTGELFF. The chain has TRBV10-3 and TRBJ2-2; possibly TRBD1 for D (6 bases). This CDR3 has 15 residues. CDR1 ENHRY and CDR2 SYGVKD come from the germline V gene.

This clonotype was found once. This chain joins TRBV28 and TRBJ1-6, with D maybe TRBD1 (6 bases). CDR3 length: 18 residues. Trimming cost V 4 bases and J 7 bases, with 23 bases left between them. Germline-derived CDR1 and CDR2 are MDHEN and SYDVKM. This CDR3 is CASSSLGQPEALNSPLHF. CDR3 coding DNA: TGTGCCAGCAGTTCCCTCGGACAGCCGGAAGCGTTGAATTCACCCCTCCACTTT.

This clonotype was picked up many times. The chain is built from TRBV10-3 and TRBJ2-2, with 13 bases fitting TRBD2. Germline loops: CDR1 ENHRY, CDR2 SYGVKD. V trimming: 11 bases; J trimming: 4 bases; junction bases outside the gene matches: 10. The CDR3 spans 16 residues. DNA for the CDR3: TGTGCCGGAGGACTAGCGGGAGACGAGGTCACCGGGGAGCTGTTTTTT. It encodes CAGGLAGDEVTGELFF.

This clonotype was observed at least ten times. J is TRBJ1-2 and V is TRBV19; the D is unclear. The CDR3 totals 14 residues. Trimming shortened V by 4 bases and J by 5 bases, and 14 bases separated the two germline ends. CDR1 and CDR2 from the germline V gene are LNHDA and SQIVND (reference sequence). CDR3 region: CASSRVGSAYGYTF. The DNA for the CDR3 is TGTGCCAGTAGTAGGGTAGGCAGCGCGTATGGCTACACCTTC. The full variable domain, completed using reference TRBV19 and TRBJ1-2, is DGGITQSPKYLFRKEGQNVTLSCEQNLNHDAMYWYRQDPGQGLRLIYYSQIVNDFQKGDIAEGYSVSREKKESFPLTVTSAQKNPTAFYLCASSRVGSAYGYTFGSGTRLTVV.

This clonotype was counted ten times or more. The junction departs from germline at one end; a sequencing error may be responsible. The V call is TRBV20-1, the J call TRBJ2-7; 8 nucleotides match TRBD1. CDR1 is DFQATT and CDR2 is SNEGSKA in the germline V gene (reference sequence). The CDR3 totals 13 residues. The CDR3 DNA sequence: TGCAGTGCTAGAGACGGGCCCTACCCCGACAGGGGCTTC. Residues: CSARDGPYPDRGF.

The J gene is TRBJ2-5, the V gene TRBV12-3 or TRBV12-4; no clear D gene. V lost 6 bases and J 0 bases, leaving 8 bases between the germline ends. The CDR3 is made up of 13 amino acids. CDR3: CASRVAYQETQYF. The CDR3, as DNA: TGTGCCAGCAGAGTTGCGTACCAAGAGACCCAGTACTTC.

This chain joins TRBV6-2 or TRBV6-3 and TRBJ2-7; 10 nucleotides line up with TRBD2. With V trimmed by 4 bases and J by 2 bases, 5 bases remained unmatched. The CDR3 contains 15 residues. Germline-derived CDR1 and CDR2 are MNHEY and SVGEGT. CDR3 coding DNA: TGTGCCAGCAGTTCCCCCCTAGCGGGAGCCTACGAGCAGTACTTC. Residues: CASSSPLAGAYEQYF.

The sample holds many counts of this clonotype. This rearrangement joins TRBV20-1 to TRBJ2-7; 8 bases align to TRBD1. This CDR3 has 13 residues. From germline, CDR1 is DFQATT and CDR2 SNEGSKA (reference sequence). V shed 0 bases and J 6 bases; nucleotides not matched to a gene: 4. The CDR3 loop reads CSARETGVPEQYF. In DNA form, the CDR3 reads TGCAGTGCTAGAGAGACAGGGGTCCCCGAGCAGTACTTC.